This T cell receptor beta chain was sequenced in a study of blood T cells in healthy people across ages. Regarding the study as a whole: Older age went with lower TCR beta diversity per million T cells, in a roughly linear way.

This clonotype turned up a few times. What it recognizes is unknown. For the second PCR, which ran for about 7 to 11 cycles, a sample-barcoded 5' primer and a J-beta primer mix were used. A tag from a template-switch adaptor with 12 random nucleotides marked each cDNA molecule. One entry per CDR3 protein results from TCRdb running MiXCR on the 5' RACE reads. Among around 1,900,000 distinct CDR3 sequences listed, about two fifths were seen once. Researchers collected about 9.7 milliliters of peripheral blood from every single donor. The CDR3 covers 13 residues. Germline values: CDR1 DFQATT, CDR2 SNEGSKA (reference sequence). Trimming cost V 2 bases and J 2 bases, with 9 bases left between them.

This chain links TRBV20-1 with TRBJ2-5; unclear D gene. The receptor was isolated from a human donor in good health. Sequencing was performed on blood. CDR3 in DNA: TGCAGTGCTAGAAACTGGGGACAAGAGACCCAGTACTTC. Its protein is CSARNWGQETQYF.